This T cell receptor beta chain was captured by sequencing in a study of shared clonotypes between healthy human individuals. Turning to this clone: What it binds is not known.

The study, taken as a whole, reports: Non-shared clonotypes had lower generation probabilities than those shared by all four donors.

In the CD4+ fraction, cells were divided into CD45RA+ naive and CD45RA-negative memory subsets. Measured with immunoSEQ multiplex PCR; TCRdb has only the in-frame clones, and not every one. Of some 1,600,000 clones listed, 95% to 99% are singletons. The TCR sequence derives from a man aged 30-40 years in good health. The sample consisted of naive CD4+ T cells sorted from blood. Subset described: CD45RA+ positively selected.

The CDR3 sequence is CSVGSGYRDTEAFF. The DNA for the CDR3 is TGCAGCGTGGGGTCGGGTTATAGGGACACTGAAGCTTTCTTT. V and J are TRBV29-1 and TRBJ1-1; D remains ambiguous. The CDR3 is 14 residues long. The germline V and J ends were trimmed by 6 bases and 3 bases, with 17 bases remaining between them. Per germline, CDR1 SQVTM and CDR2 ANQGSEA. Filled out from reference TRBV29-1 and TRBJ1-1, the complete variable domain reads SAVISQKPSRDICQRGTSLTIQCQVDSQVTMMFWYRQQPGQSLTLIATANQGSEATYESGFVIDKFPISRPNLTFSTLTVSNMSPEDSSIYLCSVGSGYRDTEAFFGQGTRLTVV.